This T cell receptor (beta chain) was observed in a study of cytomegalovirus exposure and HLA in healthy donors. Study-wide results and caveats: An analysis was carried out later, and it reportedly showed fewer N-insertions in an Asian-associated ancestry cluster than the approximately 670-donor mean. In vitro confirmation showed a few CMV-associated chains to be CMV antigen specific.

PCR was performed using 60 Vbeta and 13 Jbeta primers. Some clones are missing from TCRdb's copy, which holds only in-frame ones; the method was immunoSEQ multiplex PCR. The data hold 130,000 or so clones, with more than 75% observed a single time. Between the trimmed V and J ends, which lost 5 bases and 2 bases, there was a span of 15 bases. CDR1 and CDR2 (germline): SGHVS, FQNEAQ. This CDR3 comprises 15 residues. A remark on this clone: What it binds is not known.

This chain connects TRBV7-8 to TRBJ1-1, with unresolved D. This sequence was found in a male donor in good health and CMV-seronegative. The sample comprised PBMCs. CDR3 sequence (DNA): TGTGCCAGCAGCCGCAAGCCTAACCCTAACACTGAAGCTTTCTTT. This codes for CASSRKPNPNTEAFF.